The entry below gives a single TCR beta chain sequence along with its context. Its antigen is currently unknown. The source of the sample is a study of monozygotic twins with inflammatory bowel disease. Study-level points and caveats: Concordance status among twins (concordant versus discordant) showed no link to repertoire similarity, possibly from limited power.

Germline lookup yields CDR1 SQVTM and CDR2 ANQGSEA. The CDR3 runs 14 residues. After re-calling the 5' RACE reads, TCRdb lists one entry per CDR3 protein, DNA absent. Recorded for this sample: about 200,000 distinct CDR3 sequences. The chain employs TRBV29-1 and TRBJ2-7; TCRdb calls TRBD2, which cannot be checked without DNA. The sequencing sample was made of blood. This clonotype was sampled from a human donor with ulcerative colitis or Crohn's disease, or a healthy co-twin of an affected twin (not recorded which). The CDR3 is CSVEVAGTPYEQYF.